Listed below are T cell receptor beta chains from one sample, sequenced in a study of CD8 T cells in ankylosing spondylitis. TCRdb re-called the 5' RACE reads with MiXCR, one entry per CDR3 protein. The sample shows 200,000 to 250,000 distinct CDR3 sequences, 25% to 30% of them seen only once. The sample taken for sequencing was blood, either unsorted or a sorted T cell fraction (not recorded which). The origin of the receptors is a male donor with ankylosing spondylitis or in good health (not recorded which). Each CDR3 is given with its conserved first and last residue. The D gene is left open where the match is weak. Clone size is given for some rows only: seen once, a few or many times, or a class if the clone is expanded.

cdr3_length	d_call	v_call	clone_size	j_call	cdr3_aa	cdr3_nt
16	TRBD1	TRBV5-1	NA	TRBJ2-3	CASSTTGGPSTDTQYF	TGCGCCAGCAGCACCACAGGGGGCCCTAGCACAGATACGCAGTATTTT
14	TRBD1	TRBV10-3	many	TRBJ2-4	CATQGDIAKNIQYF	TGTGCCACCCAGGGGGACATCGCCAAAAACATTCAGTACTTC
16	TRBD1	TRBV20-1	many	TRBJ2-5	CSANSIRQGWQETQYF	TGCAGTGCTAACTCCATCCGACAGGGATGGCAAGAGACCCAGTACTTC
15	NA	TRBV21-1	many	TRBJ2-7	CASSNAGVSHYEQYF	TGTGCCAGCAGCAATGCCGGAGTTTCTCACTACGAGCAGTACTTC
15	NA	TRBV7-9	many	TRBJ2-2	CASSSTGIYTGELFF	TGTGCCAGCAGCTCAACAGGGATCTACACCGGGGAGCTGTTTTTT
13	TRBD1	TRBV7-2	NA	TRBJ2-3	CASSKDRGDTQYF	TGTGCCAGCAGCAAGGACAGGGGGGATACGCAGTATTTT
15	TRBD2	TRBV6-1	NA	TRBJ2-1	CASRPTSGRGNEQFF	TGTGCCAGCAGGCCGACTAGCGGGAGAGGGAATGAGCAGTTCTTC
16	NA	TRBV5-1	many	TRBJ2-7	CASSLGRREGVYEQYF	TGCGCCAGCAGCTTGGGCCGGCGGGAAGGGGTCTACGAGCAGTACTTC
13	NA	TRBV29-1	many	TRBJ2-1	CSVPRRNNNEQFF	TGCAGCGTTCCCCGACGGAACAACAATGAGCAGTTCTTC
16	NA	TRBV7-6	many	TRBJ1-1	CASSQTQARTITEAFF	TGTGCCAGCAGCCAGACCCAGGCTAGAACAATAACTGAAGCTTTCTTT
15	NA	TRBV28	few	TRBJ2-3	CASSLLGRLTDTQYF	TGTGCCAGCAGTTTACTGGGCAGGTTGACAGATACGCAGTATTTT
15	NA	TRBV6-1	many	TRBJ2-3	CASSLQGRSTDTQYF	TGTGCCAGCAGCCTACAGGGGAGGAGCACAGATACGCAGTATTTT
15	TRBD2	TRBV18	few	TRBJ2-5	CASSPPAREVQTQYF	TGTGCCAGCTCACCACCGGCTCGGGAGGTCCAGACCCAGTACTTC
16	NA	TRBV7-9	NA	TRBJ2-6	CASSYDSGSGANVLTF	TGTGCCAGCAGCTACGACTCTGGATCTGGGGCCAACGTCCTGACTTTC
16	TRBD1	TRBV5-1	many	TRBJ2-7	CASSGGQTYRAYEQYF	TGCGCCAGCAGCGGGGGACAGACATATCGGGCCTACGAGCAGTACTTC